The T cell receptor (beta chain) described here comes from a study of T cells in Graves' hyperthyroidism and ophthalmopathy. RNA transcripts yielded amplified TCR beta CDR3 regions. HTBI primers were the set used in a first-round RT-PCR of the TCR CDR3. TCRdb analysed the multiplex PCR reads with MiXCR anew, one entry per CDR3 protein. This table has about 500,000 distinct CDR3 sequences, around 15% appearing once. In germline, CDR1 is DFQATT, CDR2 SNEGSKA (reference sequence). CDR3 size: 13 residues. This clonotype was counted between two and nine times. This receptor was taken from a woman under 30 with Graves' hyperthyroidism. Sequenced: blood. The V and J genes are TRBV20-1 and TRBJ2-5, with 8 bases fitting TRBD1. CDR3 region: CSAARTGRETQYF. The DNA of the CDR3 is TGCAGCGCGGCGAGGACAGGGCGAGAGACCCAGTACTTC.